This T cell receptor (beta chain) was identified in a study of shared clonotypes between healthy human individuals. Germline assignment: CDR1 SGHTA and CDR2 FQGNSA. This CDR3 has 15 amino acids. The ends were cut back, 1 base at V and 3 bases at J, with 13 bases in the middle. This clone turned up a few times. Tens of thousands of T cell genomes (about 0.2 ug DNA) went into each sorted-subset replicate. TCRdb keeps only in-frame clones here, not all; method: immunoSEQ multiplex PCR. Here the sample spans a few million clones, roughly nine tenths being singletons. The chain has TRBV7-2 and TRBJ2-7, with D possibly being TRBD1 (6 bases). Sequencing was performed on naive CD4+ T cells sorted from blood. As for subset: CD45RA+ positively selected. The sequence was collected from a man younger than 35 in good health. The CDR3 sequence: CASSLGDNPFYEQYF. In DNA, the CDR3 is TGTGCCAGCAGCTTAGGGGACAATCCGTTCTACGAGCAGTACTTC.